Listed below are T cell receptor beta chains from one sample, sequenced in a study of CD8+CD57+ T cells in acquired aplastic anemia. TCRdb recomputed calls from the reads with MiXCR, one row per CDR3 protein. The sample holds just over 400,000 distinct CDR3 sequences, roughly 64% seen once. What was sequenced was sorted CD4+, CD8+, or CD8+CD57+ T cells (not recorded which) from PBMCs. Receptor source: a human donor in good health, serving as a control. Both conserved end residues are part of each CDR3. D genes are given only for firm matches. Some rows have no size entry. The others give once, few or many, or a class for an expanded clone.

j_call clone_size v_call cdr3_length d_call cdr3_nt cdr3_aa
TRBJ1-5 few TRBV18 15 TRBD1 TGTGCCAGCTCACCGGGACAGGGAGGCAGCCAGCCCCAGCATTTT CASSPGQGGSQPQHF
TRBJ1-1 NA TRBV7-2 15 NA TGTGCCAGCAGCTTAGCGCCTTGGGGTAATTCACCCCTCTTCTTT CASSLAPWGNSPLFF
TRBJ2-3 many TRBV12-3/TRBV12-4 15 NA TGTGCCAGCAGTTTCCCAATGACAGTCACAGATACGCAGTATTTT CASSFPMTVTDTQYF
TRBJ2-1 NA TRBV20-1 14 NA TGCAGTGCTGGACAGCAGAGGGGAAAACATGAGCAGTTCTTC CSAGQQRGKHEQFF
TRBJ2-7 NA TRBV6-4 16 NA TGTGCCAGCAGTGACTCGAGGGGGACGGTCGGCGACGAGCAGTACTTC CASSDSRGTVGDEQYF
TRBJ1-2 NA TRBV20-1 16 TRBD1 TGCAGTGCTAGAAAATTGGGACAGACGGGAGGCTATGGCTACACCTTC CSARKLGQTGGYGYTF
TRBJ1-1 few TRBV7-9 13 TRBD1 TGTGCCAGCAGCGCAGGACAGGGGCTGGAAGCTTTCTTT CASSAGQGLEAFF
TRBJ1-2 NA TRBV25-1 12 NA TGTGCCAGCAGTGAGGGGGGGGGTGGCTACACCTTC CASSEGGGGYTF
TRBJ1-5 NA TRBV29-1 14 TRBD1 TGCAGCGTCGCACAGGGGGGAGGCAATCAGCCCCAGCATTTT CSVAQGGGNQPQHF
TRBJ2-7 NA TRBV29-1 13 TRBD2 TGCAGCGTTTCACAAAGCGGGAGCGGCGAGCAGTACTTC CSVSQSGSGEQYF
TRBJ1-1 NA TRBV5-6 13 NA TGTGCCAGCAGCCAGGAGGTGTTCACTGAAGCTTTCTTT CASSQEVFTEAFF
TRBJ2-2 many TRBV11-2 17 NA TGTGCCAGCAGCTTATTAGCAGGCCGGAGGTACACCGGGGAGCTGTTTTTT CASSLLAGRRYTGELFF
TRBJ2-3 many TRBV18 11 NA TGTGCCAGCTCACCAGGGTATACGCAGTATTTT CASSPGYTQYF
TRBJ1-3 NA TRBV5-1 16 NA TGCGCCAGCAAACAGGGAAGGACCTTAAATGGAAACACCATATATTTT CASKQGRTLNGNTIYF
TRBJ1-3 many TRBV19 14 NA TGTGCCAGTAGTACCGGAAAGGGAGGAAACACCATATATTTT CASSTGKGGNTIYF
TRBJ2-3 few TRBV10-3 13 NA TGTGCCATCAGTGAACAGTCGGAGGATACGCAGTATTTT CAISEQSEDTQYF
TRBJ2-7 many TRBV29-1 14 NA TGCAGCGTTGAAGATCTTCGGAGGTCTCACGAGCAGTACTTC CSVEDLRRSHEQYF
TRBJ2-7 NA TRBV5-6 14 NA TGTGCCAGCAGCTTTATCGGACGGGTCTACGAGCAGTACTTC CASSFIGRVYEQYF
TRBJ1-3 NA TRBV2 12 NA TGTGCCAGCAGTGCACCTGGAAACACCATATATTTT CASSAPGNTIYF
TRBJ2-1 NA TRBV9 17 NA TGTGCCAGCAGCTTCCTAAGGTCAAGCGGAAGAATCAATGAGCAGTTCTTC CASSFLRSSGRINEQFF
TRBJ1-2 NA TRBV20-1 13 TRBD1 TGCAGTGCAGGGACAGGGGTCTCCTATGGCTACACCTTC CSAGTGVSYGYTF
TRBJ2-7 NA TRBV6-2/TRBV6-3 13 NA TGTGCCAGCACCCCTCTACTTTCCTACGAGCAGTACTTC CASTPLLSYEQYF
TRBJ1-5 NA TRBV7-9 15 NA TGTGCCAGCAGCGTCCCCGACGAGCAGACGCAGCCCCAGCATTTT CASSVPDEQTQPQHF
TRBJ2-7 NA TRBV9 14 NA TGTGCCAGCTCGCGGCCTACAAGAACCTACGAGCAGTACTTC CASSRPTRTYEQYF
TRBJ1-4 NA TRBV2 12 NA TGTGCCAGCATGGACAGTAATGAAAAACTGTTTTTT CASMDSNEKLFF
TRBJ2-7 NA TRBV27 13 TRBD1 TGTGCCAGCAGTATGGGACAGGCGGACGAGCAGTACTTC CASSMGQADEQYF
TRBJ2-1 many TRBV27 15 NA TGTGCCAGCAGTTTACCAGGGGGAGGTTTGAATGAGCAGTTCTTC CASSLPGGGLNEQFF
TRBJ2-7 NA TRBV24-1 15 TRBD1 TGTGCCACCAGTGATTTGGAAGGGGGCTCCTACGTGCAGTACTTT CATSDLEGGSYVQYF
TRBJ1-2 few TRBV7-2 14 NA TGTGCCAGCAGCTTAGCCGGGCCAGGCACAGATACGCAGTTC CASSLAGPGTDTQF
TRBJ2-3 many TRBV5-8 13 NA TGTGCCAGCAGCTTGGCAGAGCAGGATACGCAGTATTTT CASSLAEQDTQYF
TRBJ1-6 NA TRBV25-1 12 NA TGTGCCAGCGGATTCACCAATTCACCCCTCCACTTT CASGFTNSPLHF
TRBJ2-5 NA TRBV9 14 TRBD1 TGTGCCAGCAGCGTAAAGGGGGCTGGGGAGACCCAGTACTTC CASSVKGAGETQYF
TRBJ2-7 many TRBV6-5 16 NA TGTGCCAGCAGTTACTCTTTCGGGGGCCTCACCTACGAGCAGTACTTC CASSYSFGGLTYEQYF
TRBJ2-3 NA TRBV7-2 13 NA TGTGCCAGCAGCCTTATGGGGCCAGATACGCAGTATTTT CASSLMGPDTQYF
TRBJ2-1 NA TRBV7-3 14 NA TGTGCCAGCAGTGTAACCGCGAGATACAAAGAGCAGTTCTTC CASSVTARYKEQFF
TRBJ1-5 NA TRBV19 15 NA TGTGCCAGTAGTATGGGGGAAGGTGGCAATCAGCCCCAGCATTTT CASSMGEGGNQPQHF
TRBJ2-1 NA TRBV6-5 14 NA TGTGCCATCACCGAGGCAGGGGAATACAATGAGCAGTTCTTC CAITEAGEYNEQFF
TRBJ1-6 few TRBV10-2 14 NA TGCGCCAGCCGGACCGAGACGACGCGGTCACCCCTCCACTTT CASRTETTRSPLHF
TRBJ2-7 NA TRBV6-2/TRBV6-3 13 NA TGTGCCAGCAGCTCCACGATGGTGAGGGAGCAGTACTTC CASSSTMVREQYF
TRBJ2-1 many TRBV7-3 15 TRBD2 TGTGCCAGCAGCTTGGCGGGGGGGCTGAGGAATGAGCAGTTCTTC CASSLAGGLRNEQFF